These 27 T cell receptor beta chains were all obtained from the same sample, sequenced in a study of shared clonotypes between healthy human individuals. Some clones are missing from TCRdb's copy, which holds only in-frame ones; the method was immunoSEQ multiplex PCR. The table has over a million clones, 65% to 75% seen once. Input material: memory CD4+ T cells sorted from blood. As to subset: CD45RA-negative fraction. The receptor source for this set is a man younger than 35 in good health.

Turning to this clone: This same CDR3 is encoded by further DNA sequences in the sample. CDR3 loop: CASSQEARNQPQHF. The CDR3 region has the DNA TGCGCCAGCAGCCAAGAGGCGCGAAATCAGCCCCAGCATTTT. This chain links TRBV4-3 with TRBJ1-5, with D unresolved. Germline CDR1 is LGHNA and CDR2 is YSLEER. Between the trimmed V and J ends, which lost 0 bases and 4 bases, there was a span of 7 bases. The CDR3 sequence is 14 residues long.

The rearrangement joins TRBV29-1 to TRBJ2-7; D unresolved. This CDR3 contains 14 residues. V lost 4 bases and J 3 bases, leaving 16 bases between the germline ends. Germline values: CDR1 SQVTM, CDR2 ANQGSEA. The CDR3 sequence: CSVVLTSPNYEQYF. The DNA of the CDR3 is TGCAGCGTTGTACTTACCAGCCCTAACTACGAGCAGTACTTC.

The count of this clone is one. The V gene is TRBV4-1, the J gene TRBJ1-1; TRBD1 aligns across 7 bases. CDR1 and CDR2 from the germline V gene are MGHRA and YSYEKL. This CDR3 spans 16 amino acids. The J segment lost 1 base and the V segment lost 1 base, leaving 6 bases of the junction unmatched. CDR3 in amino acids: CASSQGQGSPNTEAFF. CDR3 in DNA: TGCGCCAGCAGCCAAGGACAGGGAAGTCCGAACACTGAAGCTTTCTTT.

The chain employs TRBV28 and TRBJ1-5; D possibly corresponds to TRBD1 (6 bases). This CDR3 spans 12 amino acids. The germline V gene has CDR1 MDHEN and CDR2 SYDVKM. V was cut by 11 bases and J by 5 bases, with 13 bases left in between. The CDR3: CAGGTADQPQHF. The CDR3 coding sequence is TGTGCCGGGGGCACAGCCGATCAGCCCCAGCATTTT.

The V call is TRBV15, the J call TRBJ1-1; D not resolved. V lost 0 bases and J 1 base, leaving 12 bases between the germline ends. This CDR3 is built from 16 residues. The germline gives CDR1 LNHNV, CDR2 YYDKDF (reference sequence). The CDR3 DNA reads as TGTGCCACCAGCAGAGATAATAAGGGAGGGAACACTGAAGCTTTCTTT. The encoded protein is CATSRDNKGGNTEAFF.

Worth noting for this clone: At one boundary the junction diverges from the germline segment, which might be a read error. The rearrangement links TRBV7-7 to TRBJ2-5; 10 bases agree with TRBD2. The germline V gene has CDR1 SSHAT and CDR2 FNYEAQ (reference sequence). The CDR3 length is 14 residues. The CDR3 protein is CASSPGTSEETQYF. The CDR3 DNA sequence: TGTGCTAGCAGCCCGGGGACTAGCGAAGAGACCCAGTACTTC.

A word on this clone: Other DNA sequences in this sample translate to the same CDR3. CDR3 DNA sequence: TGTGCCAGCAGCTTGGGACAGGGACAAGAGACCCAGTACTTC. It is translated as CASSLGQGQETQYF. V and J are TRBV5-8 and TRBJ2-5, with TRBD1 identical over 7 bases. The CDR3 has 14 residues. V was clipped by 0 bases and J by 2 bases; unmatched bases: 1. CDR1 is SGHTS and CDR2 is YDEGEE in the germline V gene.

This rearrangement joins TRBV19 to TRBJ2-2, with D perhaps given as TRBD1 or TRBD2 (7 bases each). Germline V gene lookup returns CDR1 LNHDA and CDR2 SQIVND (reference sequence). There are 14 residues in the CDR3. V gave up 3 bases and J gave up 6 bases, with 11 bases separating them. CDR3 amino acids: CASSIPGGAGELFF. Written as DNA, the CDR3 is TGTGCCAGTAGTATTCCAGGGGGGGCCGGGGAGCTGTTTTTT.

The rearrangement joins TRBV28 to TRBJ1-4; no reliable D call. Germline V gene sequence: CDR1 MDHEN, CDR2 SYDVKM. V lost 8 bases and J 13 bases, leaving 8 bases between the germline ends. The CDR3 totals 9 residues. CDR3 sequence reads: CASYLGLFF. CDR3 in DNA: TGTGCCAGCTACCTTGGACTGTTTTTT.

The rearrangement links TRBV7-9 to TRBJ1-4; D perhaps matches TRBD1 (6 bases). V gave up 3 bases and J gave up 13 bases, with 21 bases separating them. The germline V gene encodes CDR1 SEHNR and CDR2 FQNEAQ (reference sequence). The CDR3 is made up of 15 amino acids. CDR3 region: CASSFGGEPSSLLFF. For the CDR3, the DNA is TGTGCCAGCAGCTTTGGGGGCGAACCTTCTTCCCTACTGTTTTTT.

For the CDR3, the DNA is TGTGCCAGCAGTGGGGGGGGACTCAGCAATCAGCCCCAGCATTTT. Amino acid sequence: CASSGGGLSNQPQHF. The chain carries TRBV2 and TRBJ1-5; D might be TRBD1 (5 bases). Germline assignment: CDR1 SNHLY and CDR2 FYNNEI. The CDR3 sequence is 15 residues long. V was cut by 4 bases and J by 1 base, with 11 bases left in between.

This sequence joins TRBV28 and TRBJ2-7; D unresolved. Per germline, CDR1 MDHEN and CDR2 SYDVKM. V shed 6 bases and J shed 2 bases, with 14 bases lying between them. This CDR3 is built from 14 residues. CDR3 amino acids: CASSPASYAYEQYF. In DNA form, the CDR3 reads TGTGCCAGCAGCCCCGCGAGTTACGCCTACGAGCAGTACTTC.

The table lists this clone with a few counts. This chain connects TRBV6-1 to TRBJ2-7, with D tentatively TRBD2 (5 bases). The CDR3 spans 15 residues. The V gene lost 6 bases and the J gene lost 3 bases, with 18 bases spanning the gap. Per germline, CDR1 MNHNS and CDR2 SASEGT. CDR3 in amino acids: CASRALLGLRYEQYF. The CDR3 nucleotides are TGTGCCAGCAGAGCGTTACTAGGTCTCCGCTACGAGCAGTACTTC.

The V gene is TRBV19, the J gene TRBJ2-1, with D perhaps being TRBD1 or TRBD2 (5 bases each). Germline CDR1 is LNHDA and CDR2 is SQIVND (reference sequence). The CDR3 is 13 amino acids. Trimming shortened V by 9 bases and J by 10 bases, and 19 bases separated the two germline ends. The CDR3 sequence is CASRSGREKEQFF. The CDR3 nucleotides are TGTGCCAGCAGGAGCGGCAGGGAAAAGGAGCAGTTCTTC.

In regard to this clone: Other DNA sequences in the same sample also yield this CDR3. This sequence joins TRBV9 and TRBJ2-2; D unclear. Germline V gives CDR1 SGDLS, CDR2 YYNGEE. The CDR3 length is 14 residues. V was cut by 2 bases and J by 2 bases, with 7 bases left in between. CDR3 in amino acids: CASSVGTNTGELFF. The DNA for the CDR3 is TGTGCCAGCAGCGTCGGCACCAACACCGGGGAGCTGTTTTTT.

The chain combines TRBV4-1 with TRBJ2-7; 10 positions match TRBD1. CDR3 length equals 16 residues. Germline-derived CDR1 and CDR2 are MGHRA and YSYEKL. Germline trimming cut 2 bases from V and 3 bases from J; bases unmatched to any gene: 7. CDR3 region: CASSQFPGTGVYEQYF. CDR3 coding DNA: TGCGCCAGCAGCCAATTCCCCGGGACAGGGGTCTACGAGCAGTACTTC.

Only one count was recorded for this clone. The chain has TRBV6-5 and TRBJ1-5, with D uncertain. Germline V CDR1 and CDR2: MNHEY, SVGAGI. This CDR3 spans 12 amino acids. The V gene lost 6 bases and the J gene lost 6 bases, with 9 bases spanning the gap. The CDR3 region has the DNA TGTGCCAGCAGGGGGTTAGGTCAGCCCCAGCATTTT. Its translation is CASRGLGQPQHF.

The chain couples TRBV5-4 to TRBJ1-2; a possible D gene is TRBD1 (6 bases). Germline CDR1 is SGHNT and CDR2 is YYREEE (reference sequence). Trimming left V 7 bases short and J 5 bases short, with 21 bases between. The CDR3 extends over 15 amino acids. This CDR3 reads CASYVRGLGVYGYTF. The DNA for the CDR3 is TGTGCCAGCTACGTCAGGGGTTTAGGGGTTTATGGCTACACCTTC.

V and J are TRBV18 and TRBJ2-5; D remains ambiguous. Germline V gene sequence: CDR1 KGHSH, CDR2 LQKENI. The CDR3 runs 15 residues. Trimming took off 3 bases at V and 0 bases at J, with 11 bases between the two ends. CDR3: CASSPGRTDQETQYF. The CDR3, as DNA: TGTGCCAGCTCACCCGGAAGGACGGACCAAGAGACCCAGTACTTC.

This clone has just a few counts. The V call is TRBV19, the J call TRBJ1-5; a possible D gene is TRBD1 (6 bases). The CDR3 length is 15 residues. The V gene lost 7 bases and the J gene lost 0 bases, with 13 bases spanning the gap. Germline V CDR1 and CDR2: LNHDA, SQIVND (reference sequence). The CDR3 region is CASMATGISNQPQHF. The CDR3 DNA reads as TGTGCCAGTATGGCCACAGGGATTAGCAATCAGCCCCAGCATTTT.

The rearrangement links TRBV7-2 to TRBJ2-3; either TRBD1 or TRBD2 may supply D (5 bases each). Trimming left V 5 bases short and J 0 bases short, with 12 bases between. Germline values: CDR1 SGHTA, CDR2 FQGNSA. This CDR3 is built from 15 residues. The CDR3 DNA sequence: TGTGCCAGCAGCATATTGGGGGAGAGCACAGATACGCAGTATTTT. This gives the protein CASSILGESTDTQYF.

This clone was seen a handful of times. The V call is TRBV5-1, the J call TRBJ2-1, with TRBD1 matching 7 bases. With 5 bases clipped from V and 6 bases from J, the junction kept 8 bases outside the gene matches. Germline CDR1 and CDR2: SGHRS and YFSETQ. The CDR3 extends over 14 amino acids. CDR3 bases: TGCGCCAGCAGTAGGGACAGCCCGAGCAATGAGCAGTTCTTC. This gives the protein CASSRDSPSNEQFF.

The CDR3 here is CASRPEVRGEQETQYF. Here the CDR3 DNA reads TGTGCCAGCAGGCCCGAAGTCCGAGGGGAACAAGAGACCCAGTACTTC. The rearrangement uses TRBV5-4 and TRBJ2-5; either TRBD1 or TRBD2 may supply D (5 bases each). The CDR3 has 16 residues. V was clipped by 5 bases and J by 2 bases, with 19 bases between them. Germline V lookup: CDR1 SGHNT, CDR2 YYREEE (reference sequence).

Regarding this clone: This clone may be a read error of a much larger clone one base away. The genes are TRBV19 and TRBJ2-1; no clear D. In germline, CDR1 is LNHDA, CDR2 SQIVND (reference sequence). This CDR3 region has 15 residues. V lost 8 bases and J lost 6, with 20 bases in between. CDR3 in amino acids: CASGPVRPLGNEQFF. Here the CDR3 DNA reads TGTGCCAGTGGTCCCGTTAGGCCATTAGGCAATGAGCAGTTCTTC.

V gene TRBV5-8 combines with J gene TRBJ2-7; 8 bases fit TRBD1. The V and J ends lost 3 bases and 4 bases, in that order; junction bases with no gene match: 9. The germline V gene has CDR1 SGHTS and CDR2 YDEGEE. There are 15 residues in the CDR3. The CDR3 DNA is TGTGCCAGCAGCTACCCGGGACAGGCCCCTTACGAGCAGTACTTC. Protein product: CASSYPGQAPYEQYF.

This rearrangement joins TRBV7-9 to TRBJ1-1, with D perhaps TRBD1 (6 bases). V was shortened by 5 bases and J by 5 bases, with 12 bases between the two germline ends. This CDR3 has 13 residues. In germline, CDR1 is SEHNR, CDR2 FQNEAQ (reference sequence). In DNA, the CDR3 is TGTGCCAGCAGCCGGGAAGGGGGGACTGAAGCTTTCTTT. This encodes CASSREGGTEAFF.

The V call is TRBV18, the J call TRBJ2-7; TRBD1 matches 7 bases. The V segment lost 3 bases and the J segment 2 bases; nucleotides outside the gene matches: 4. There are 14 residues in the CDR3. From germline, CDR1 is KGHSH and CDR2 LQKENI. The CDR3 is CASSPSDRTYEQYF. For the CDR3, the DNA is TGTGCCAGCTCACCCTCGGACAGGACCTACGAGCAGTACTTC.